The present TCR beta chain was sequenced within a study of T-cell memory formation after mild COVID-19. Using its own MiXCR run on the 5' RACE reads, TCRdb lists one record per CDR3 protein. The sample holds approximately 250,000 distinct CDR3 sequences, around 17% seen once. The sequenced sample was PBMCs or a T cell subset sorted from them (not recorded which). This receptor was taken from a man younger than 30 who had mild COVID-19 (a few samples of this study predate the infection). Cell type and time point are not known.

The CDR3 sequence is CASSFGVWFEQYF. CDR3 DNA: TGTGCCAGCAGTTTCGGGGTCTGGTTCGAGCAGTACTTC. This rearrangement joins TRBV12-3 or TRBV12-4 to TRBJ2-7; perhaps TRBD2 as D (5 bases). Trimming left V 3 bases short and J 6 bases short, with 12 bases between. CDR3 length equals 13 residues.